Below, 30 T cell receptor beta chains from the same sample are listed, as sequenced in a study of blood T cell repertoires in COVID-19. TCRdb's copy holds only in-frame clones and misses some; the assay was immunoSEQ multiplex PCR. This sample carries about 90,000 clones, around 90% of them seen once, and the ten largest clones take around 2.3%. What was sequenced was peripheral blood. The origin of the receptors is a human donor with active COVID-19. The donor label of this sample is uncertain.

The chain uses TRBV5-1 and TRBJ1-3; no clear D. From germline, CDR1 is SGHRS and CDR2 YFSETQ. V lost 2 bases to trimming and J lost 2 bases, with 14 bases between them. The CDR3 consists of 16 residues. CDR3 bases: TGCGCCAGCAGCTTAAACCCTTTGGGAGCTGGAAACACCATATATTTT. Translation: CASSLNPLGAGNTIYF.

This chain joins TRBV29-1 and TRBJ2-3, with 11 bases that match TRBD1. V lost 6 bases and J lost 8; bases outside the gene matches: 4. This CDR3 is built from 12 residues. Germline V gene sequence: CDR1 SQVTM, CDR2 ANQGSEA. CDR3 loop: CSVDRGQGTQYF. The CDR3 DNA is TGCAGCGTGGACAGGGGGCAGGGTACGCAGTATTTT.

The chain links TRBV27 to TRBJ1-1, with D tentatively TRBD1 (5 bases). CDR1 is MNHEY and CDR2 is SMNVEV in the germline V gene (reference sequence). Trimming took 0 bases from V and 0 from J, leaving 14 bases between them. This CDR3 has 17 residues. CDR3 DNA sequence: TGTGCCAGCAGTTTATCGCCAGGGCTCTCTATGAACACTGAAGCTTTCTTT. Amino acid sequence: CASSLSPGLSMNTEAFF.

CDR3 residues: CASSPYGLAATDTQYF. CDR3 nucleotide sequence: TGTGCCAGCAGCCCCTACGGACTAGCTGCAACAGATACGCAGTATTTT. V is TRBV14 and J is TRBJ2-3; 8 bases are shared with TRBD2. CDR3 length: 16 amino acids. Germline assignment: CDR1 SGHDN and CDR2 FVKESK. Germline trimming cut 4 bases from V and 3 bases from J; bases unmatched to any gene: 9.

This rearrangement joins TRBV19 to TRBJ1-1, with D possibly matching TRBD1 (6 bases). This CDR3 spans 15 amino acids. Per the germline V gene, CDR1 is LNHDA and CDR2 is SQIVND (reference sequence). Trimming left V 1 base short and J 1 base short, with 10 bases between. The CDR3 protein is CASSIGPGENTEAFF. The CDR3 DNA reads TGTGCCAGTAGTATAGGTCCAGGGGAGAACACTGAAGCTTTCTTT.

The rearrangement links TRBV7-9 to TRBJ1-1; D not certain. Germline V gene sequence: CDR1 SEHNR, CDR2 FQNEAQ (reference sequence). This CDR3 has 14 residues. Trimming took 3 bases from V and 1 from J, leaving 9 bases between them. DNA of the CDR3: TGTGCCAGCAGCTTCTTAGGAGGGAACACTGAAGCTTTCTTT. Translation: CASSFLGGNTEAFF.

J is TRBJ1-1 and V is TRBV7-3; perhaps TRBD1 as D (5 bases). The germline V gene encodes CDR1 SGHTA and CDR2 FQGTGA. This CDR3 has 13 amino acids. Trimming took off 5 bases at V and 5 bases at J, with 12 bases between the two ends. In DNA form, the CDR3 reads TGTGCCAGCAGCCCGGGGGGAGGAACTGAAGCTTTCTTT. It specifies CASSPGGGTEAFF.

This rearrangement joins TRBV5-1 to TRBJ2-1, with TRBD2 matching over 8 bases. V shed 4 bases and J 3 bases; nucleotides not matched to a gene: 6. Germline lookup yields CDR1 SGHRS and CDR2 YFSETQ. This CDR3 has 15 residues. CDR3 nucleotides: TGCGCCAGCAGCCCCGGGGGGGGGCGCTACAATGAGCAGTTCTTC. Protein sequence: CASSPGGGRYNEQFF.

The chain joins TRBV6-5 to TRBJ1-4; D may be TRBD1 (6 bases). The CDR3 totals 13 residues. Deletions cut 5 bases from V and 8 bases from J, with 12 bases between. CDR1 and CDR2 from the germline V gene are MNHEY and SVGAGI. The CDR3 DNA sequence: TGTGCCAGCAGTAACAGGGCGGAGGAAAAACTGTTTTTT. Its protein product is CASSNRAEEKLFF.

V and J are TRBV5-6 and TRBJ1-2; TRBD1 is a possible D gene (6 bases). CDR1 and CDR2 from the germline V gene are SGHDT and YYEEEE. The CDR3 consists of 14 residues. Trimming took 0 bases from V and 3 from J, leaving 9 bases between them. The CDR3 bases are TGTGCCAGCAGCTTGGTTTCAGGGGACTATGGCTACACCTTC. This translates into CASSLVSGDYGYTF.

This clone appeared a few times. The chain couples TRBV5-4 to TRBJ2-7; the match to TRBD1 covers 8 bases. With V trimmed by 1 base and J by 4 bases, 7 bases remained unmatched. CDR3 length: 15 amino acids. CDR1 is SGHNT, CDR2 YYREEE, per germline (reference sequence). The CDR3 region is CASSLRGTGAYEQYF. The CDR3 coding sequence is TGTGCCAGCAGCTTGCGGGGGACAGGAGCTTACGAGCAGTACTTC.

This chain joins TRBV10-3 and TRBJ2-1, with 9 nucleotides matching TRBD1. Germline loops: CDR1 ENHRY, CDR2 SYGVKD. The CDR3 covers 14 residues. V was clipped by 6 bases and J by 9 bases; unmatched bases: 9. The CDR3 sequence: CAIRKQGADGEQFF. The CDR3 coding sequence is TGTGCCATCAGAAAACAGGGGGCGGACGGTGAGCAGTTCTTC.

V gene TRBV19 combines with J gene TRBJ2-3; tentatively, D is TRBD1 (6 bases). The CDR3 is 15 residues long. V was pared by 7 bases and J by 10 bases, with 24 bases between. The germline V gene encodes CDR1 LNHDA and CDR2 SQIVND (reference sequence). The CDR3 is CASIGDVAGALSQYF. The DNA for the CDR3 is TGTGCCAGTATAGGGGATGTGGCAGGGGCTCTGTCGCAGTATTTT.

The rearrangement links TRBV7-8 to TRBJ2-1, with 7 bases lining up with TRBD2. Germline assignment: CDR1 SGHVS and CDR2 FQNEAQ. The CDR3 extends over 17 amino acids. V was pared by 3 bases and J by 3 bases, with 11 bases of the junction left unmatched. CDR3 in DNA: TGTGCCAGCAGCTTCCTCCTTGGTGCTAGCGGCTACAATGAGCAGTTCTTC. It is translated as CASSFLLGASGYNEQFF.

The V and J genes are TRBV5-1 and TRBJ1-5; D possibly corresponds to TRBD1 (6 bases). The V end was cut by 2 bases, the J end by 2 bases, with 11 bases between. This CDR3 contains 15 residues. CDR1 and CDR2 (germline): SGHRS, YFSETQ. The CDR3 here is CASSLTGLGNQPQHF. CDR3 in DNA: TGCGCCAGCAGCTTAACAGGGTTGGGCAATCAGCCCCAGCATTTT.

In DNA form, the CDR3 reads TGTGCCAGCAGTTACTCTCCAGGGGGCGGGGAAGAGACCCAGTACTTC. As protein: CASSYSPGGGEETQYF. This chain uses TRBV6-5 with TRBJ2-5; 8 positions match TRBD1. V lost 0 bases and J lost 3; bases outside the gene matches: 6. The V gene's germline CDR1 is MNHEY and CDR2 SVGAGI. The CDR3 totals 16 residues.

This clone has just one count. The chain links TRBV7-9 to TRBJ1-2; D gene unclear. The CDR3 has 16 residues. From germline, CDR1 is SEHNR and CDR2 FQNEAQ (reference sequence). Trimming cost V 1 base and J 5 bases, with 17 bases left between them. DNA of the CDR3: TGTGCCAGCAGCTTAGGGTTCGCGGTGAACAAATATGGCTACACCTTC. Protein product: CASSLGFAVNKYGYTF.

This rearrangement joins TRBV13 to TRBJ1-4; 11 bases line up with TRBD1. The trim removed 0 bases at V and 1 base at J, leaving 4 bases unmatched. This CDR3 region has 18 residues. Germline CDR1 is PRHDT and CDR2 is FYEKMQ (reference sequence). The CDR3 sequence is CASSLGGQGAITNEKLFF. CDR3 in DNA: TGTGCCAGCAGCTTAGGAGGACAGGGGGCGATAACTAATGAAAAACTGTTTTTT.

V usage is TRBV6-5 and J usage is TRBJ2-3, with D possibly matching TRBD1 (5 bases). CDR3 size: 13 residues. CDR1 and CDR2 from the germline V gene are MNHEY and SVGAGI. Trimming removed 2 bases at V and 5 bases at J, with 8 bases between. The CDR3 nucleotides are TGTGCCAGCAGTTACCAAAGGGGAGATACGCAGTATTTT. Its translation: CASSYQRGDTQYF.

The V and J genes are TRBV6-2 or TRBV6-3 and TRBJ1-1; D remains unclear. V was trimmed by 7 bases and J by 1 base, leaving 10 bases between them. CDR1 MNHEY and CDR2 SVGEGT come from the germline V gene. This CDR3 is built from 13 residues. The CDR3 region has the DNA TGTGCCAGCACCCCGTGGGCGAACACTGAAGCTTTCTTT. Its translation is CASTPWANTEAFF.

The J gene is TRBJ2-3, the V gene TRBV4-1; 9 bases line up with TRBD2. The germline V gene has CDR1 MGHRA and CDR2 YSYEKL. The length of the CDR3 is 20 residues. V was clipped by 4 bases and J by 0 bases; unmatched bases: 17. As DNA, the CDR3 is TGCGCCAGCAGCCCCCGAGGGAATAGCGGGGGAAGATCTAGCACAGATACGCAGTATTTT. Translated: CASSPRGNSGGRSSTDTQYF.

The chain links TRBV5-1 to TRBJ2-7; unclear D gene. This CDR3 contains 14 residues. Germline CDR1 and CDR2: SGHRS and YFSETQ. Trimming took 0 bases from V and 4 from J, leaving 11 bases between them. CDR3 sequence reads: CASSLDTDGYEQYF. CDR3 DNA sequence: TGCGCCAGCAGCTTGGACACCGACGGGTACGAGCAGTACTTC.

The chain employs TRBV10-3 and TRBJ2-7; D is perhaps TRBD1 (5 bases). The germline V gene has CDR1 ENHRY and CDR2 SYGVKD. The CDR3 totals 15 residues. The V end was cut by 4 bases, the J end by 3 bases, with 16 bases between. The DNA for the CDR3 is TGTGCCATCAGTGGTGGGGCAGATGCGAACTACGAGCAGTACTTC. It yields the protein CAISGGADANYEQYF.

The chain has TRBV7-8 and TRBJ2-7; D gene unclear. V lost 6 bases to trimming and J lost 5 bases, with 17 bases between them. This CDR3 contains 14 residues. CDR1 is SGHVS, CDR2 FQNEAQ, per germline. The CDR3 reads CASSTRFLVHEQYF. Here the CDR3 DNA reads TGTGCCAGCAGTACCAGGTTTTTAGTCCACGAGCAGTACTTC. The variable domain in full, completed from reference TRBV7-8 and TRBJ2-7, reads GAGVSQSPRYKVAKRGQDVALRCDPISGHVSLFWYQQALGQGPEFLTYFQNEAQLDKSGLPSDRFFAERPEGSVSTLKIQRTQQEDSAVYLCASSTRFLVHEQYFGPGTRLTVT.

This chain uses TRBV5-5 with TRBJ1-3; TRBD1 might be the D (5 bases). Trimming removed 5 bases from V and 4 bases from J, with 19 bases in between. The CDR3 consists of 16 residues. Looked up from germline, CDR1 is SGHKS and CDR2 is YYEKEE (reference sequence). DNA of the CDR3: TGTGCCAGCAGACCCGCCATCGATTACAGGGGAAACACCATATATTTT. This translates into CASRPAIDYRGNTIYF.

This clone was recorded only once. The J gene is TRBJ2-3, the V gene TRBV19, with 10 nucleotides matching TRBD2. The germline gives CDR1 LNHDA, CDR2 SQIVND (reference sequence). The length of the CDR3 is 15 residues. The junction had 2 bases not matched to a gene; V was cut back by 2 bases and J by 3 bases. The CDR3 nucleotides are TGTGCCAGTAGTATAAGGACTAGCGGTACAGATACGCAGTATTTT. It codes for CASSIRTSGTDTQYF.

CDR3 protein: CASSLSGTANYEQYF. DNA of the CDR3: TGCGCCAGCAGCTTGTCCGGGACAGCAAACTACGAGCAGTACTTC. The rearrangement links TRBV5-1 to TRBJ2-7; 7 positions agree with TRBD1. Trimming cost V 1 base and J 3 bases; bases outside gene matches: 7. The germline V gene encodes CDR1 SGHRS and CDR2 YFSETQ. This CDR3 spans 15 amino acids.

This clone was observed a few times. The J gene is TRBJ1-3, the V gene TRBV7-8; 9 bases are a match to TRBD1. The CDR3 has 17 residues. Germline values: CDR1 SGHVS, CDR2 FQNEAQ. J lost 1 base, V lost 3 bases, and 7 bases had no gene match. DNA of the CDR3: TGTGCCAGCAGCTTCCGACAGGGGGATCTGTCTGGAAACACCATATATTTT. Encoded protein: CASSFRQGDLSGNTIYF.

This chain connects TRBV7-7 to TRBJ2-6, with D unresolved. V lost 5 bases, J lost 2 bases, and 7 bases lay in between. Germline V gene lookup returns CDR1 SSHAT and CDR2 FNYEAQ (reference sequence). The CDR3 runs to 14 residues. Here the CDR3 reads CASSPTAGANVLTF. DNA of the CDR3: TGTGCCAGCAGCCCTACGGCTGGGGCCAACGTCCTGACTTTC.

DNA for the CDR3: TGTGCCAGCAGCTTGGTGACGGGACAGGCCTCCTACGAGCAGTACTTC. It translates to CASSLVTGQASYEQYF. The rearrangement uses TRBV7-9 and TRBJ2-7; 8 bases match TRBD1. This CDR3 region has 16 residues. V lost 3 bases, J lost 0 bases, and 7 bases stayed unmatched. Per the germline V gene, CDR1 is SEHNR and CDR2 is FQNEAQ (reference sequence).